This T cell receptor (beta chain) was identified during a study of CD8+ T cells in alopecia areata. Findings and caveats of the study: TCR sharing was clearer in mice than between patients, perhaps partly owing to patient HLA diversity.

Sampling of alopecia areata patients yielded lesional scalp punch biopsies as well as peripheral blood. Both CD4+ and CD8+ T cells were separated by sorting PBMCs. The authors extracted RNA and reverse transcribed it into cDNA as the sequencing template. Clones were read by immunoSEQ multiplex PCR, and TCRdb kept only the in-frame ones, dropping some. The sample records around 80,000 clones, roughly 51% being singletons. V shed 2 bases and J 4 bases; nucleotides not matched to a gene: 6. The CDR3 runs 15 residues. Germline V lookup: CDR1 MNHEY, CDR2 SMNVEV (reference sequence). Worth noting for this clone: Its matching antigen is unknown.

This clonotype was obtained from a human donor with alopecia areata. Sequencing was performed on NKG2D-high CD8+ T cells sorted from blood. The genes are TRBV27 and TRBJ2-3, with TRBD1 identical over 7 bases. This chain's CDR3 is CASSLEGAPPDTQYF. The CDR3 nucleotides are TGTGCCAGCAGTTTAGAGGGGGCGCCCCCAGATACGCAGTATTTT.